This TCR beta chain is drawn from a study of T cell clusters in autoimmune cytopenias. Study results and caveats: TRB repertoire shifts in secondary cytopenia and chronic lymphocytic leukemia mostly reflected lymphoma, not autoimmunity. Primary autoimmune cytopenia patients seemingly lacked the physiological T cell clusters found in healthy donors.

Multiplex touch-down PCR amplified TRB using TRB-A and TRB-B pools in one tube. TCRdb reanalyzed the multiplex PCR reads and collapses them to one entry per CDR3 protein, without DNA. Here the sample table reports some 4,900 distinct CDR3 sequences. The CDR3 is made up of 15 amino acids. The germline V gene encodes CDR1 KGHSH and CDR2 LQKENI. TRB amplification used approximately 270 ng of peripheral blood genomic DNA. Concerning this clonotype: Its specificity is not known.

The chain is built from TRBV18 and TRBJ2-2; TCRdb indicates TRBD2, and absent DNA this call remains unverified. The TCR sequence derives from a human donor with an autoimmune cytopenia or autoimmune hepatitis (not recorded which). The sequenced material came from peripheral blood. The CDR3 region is CASSAEISGSGELFF.